Below, 11 T cell receptor beta chains from the same sample are listed, as sequenced in a study of shared clonotypes between healthy human individuals. Sequenced by immunoSEQ multiplex PCR; TCRdb stores in-frame clones only, minus some. The sample lists 1.4 million or so clones, 98% to 99% seen once, with roughly 0.36% in the top ten. Source material: naive CD4+ T cells sorted from blood. Subset reported: CD45RA+ positively selected. The receptor set was obtained from a man younger than 45 in good health.

The rearrangement joins TRBV7-3 to TRBJ1-1; 7 nucleotides agree with TRBD1. The CDR3 covers 13 residues. Trimming cost V 2 bases and J 14 bases; bases outside gene matches: 11. Germline V gene lookup returns CDR1 SGHTA and CDR2 FQGTGA. The CDR3 reads CASSLGGQTPTFF. CDR3 nucleotides: TGTGCCAGCAGCTTAGGGGGACAGACACCGACCTTCTTT.

V usage is TRBV9 and J usage is TRBJ2-2, with 7 bases lining up with TRBD2. This CDR3 has 16 amino acids. V dropped 0 bases and J dropped 3; count of bases not matched to a gene: 5. The germline gives CDR1 SGDLS, CDR2 YYNGEE. DNA of the CDR3: TGTGCCAGCAGCGTAGATCGGGGGGTGGACACCGGGGAGCTGTTTTTT. It specifies CASSVDRGVDTGELFF.

The chain is built from TRBV11-3 and TRBJ2-5; 7 bases line up with TRBD1. The CDR3 is 13 residues long. Germline CDR1 is SGHNT and CDR2 is YENEEA. With 5 bases clipped from V and 6 bases from J, the junction kept 6 bases outside the gene matches. In DNA, the CDR3 is TGTGCCAGCAGCCGACAGGGTGGAAAGACCCAGTACTTC. This sequence encodes CASSRQGGKTQYF.

The chain combines TRBV5-8 with TRBJ2-3; 10 bases align to TRBD1. There are 15 residues in the CDR3. Trimming removed 0 bases from V and 2 bases from J; junction bases left unmatched: 0. Germline loops: CDR1 SGHTS, CDR2 YDEGEE. The CDR3, as DNA: TGTGCCAGCAGCTTGGGACAGGGGGCCACAGATACGCAGTATTTT. This sequence encodes CASSLGQGATDTQYF.

This rearrangement joins TRBV6-6 to TRBJ2-7; D is unclear. There are 16 residues in the CDR3. The V gene's germline CDR1 is MNHNY and CDR2 SVGAGI (reference sequence). V dropped 7 bases and J dropped 0 bases, with 19 bases sitting between them. CDR3 region: CASTEGNHLFSYEQYF. The CDR3 DNA is TGTGCCAGCACCGAAGGGAACCATCTATTCTCCTACGAGCAGTACTTC.

Comment on this clone: In the same sample, other DNA sequences code for this CDR3. This sequence joins TRBV18 and TRBJ1-1, with 9 bases fitting TRBD1. Germline V gene lookup returns CDR1 KGHSH and CDR2 LQKENI. This CDR3 comprises 14 residues. J was trimmed by 1 base and V by 3 bases; bases with no gene match: 0. This CDR3 is CASSPDRGNTEAFF. The CDR3 bases are TGTGCCAGCTCACCGGACAGGGGGAACACTGAAGCTTTCTTT.

This clone was seen only once. This chain links TRBV15 with TRBJ2-3; 13 bases are a match to TRBD2. The CDR3 is 17 residues long. Looked up from germline, CDR1 is LNHNV and CDR2 is YYDKDF (reference sequence). V shed 5 bases and J 8 bases; nucleotides not matched to a gene: 13. The CDR3 region is CATSGPGTSGNSGTQYF. CDR3 nucleotide sequence: TGTGCCACCAGCGGACCCGGGACTAGCGGGAACTCTGGTACGCAGTATTTT.

The chain recombines TRBV5-1 with TRBJ1-1; D gene uncertain. V lost 3 bases and J 0 bases, leaving 15 bases between the germline ends. CDR3 length: 16 residues. Germline values: CDR1 SGHRS, CDR2 YFSETQ. CDR3 amino acids: CASSYNPIRMNTEAFF. The CDR3 coding sequence is TGCGCCAGCAGCTATAATCCGATTCGCATGAACACTGAAGCTTTCTTT.

The chain recombines TRBV19 with TRBJ2-7, with 8 bases lining up with TRBD2. J gave up 8 bases and V 3 bases, and 9 bases lay outside the gene matches. The germline gives CDR1 LNHDA, CDR2 SQIVND (reference sequence). This CDR3 comprises 14 residues. The CDR3 DNA sequence: TGTGCCAGTAGTATCAGCGGGAGTCCGGCTAAGCAGTACTTC. Amino acids: CASSISGSPAKQYF.

This clone was seen only once. The chain couples TRBV5-8 to TRBJ1-3; unclear D gene. V shed 4 bases and J shed 6 bases, with 5 bases lying between them. Germline V gene lookup returns CDR1 SGHTS and CDR2 YDEGEE. The CDR3 has 11 amino acids. Written as DNA, the CDR3 is TGTGCCAGCAGCGCGTTAAACACCATATATTTT. Its protein product is CASSALNTIYF.

The chain recombines TRBV27 with TRBJ2-1, with D perhaps TRBD2 (6 bases). With 0 bases removed from V and 6 bases from J, the gap between germline ends came to 15 bases. The V gene's germline CDR1 is MNHEY and CDR2 SMNVEV (reference sequence). There are 16 residues in the CDR3. In DNA, the CDR3 is TGTGCCAGCAGTTTATCGAAAGGACTACCCTTCAATGAGCAGTTCTTC. Its translation: CASSLSKGLPFNEQFF.